The TCR beta chain under discussion was sequenced for a study of blood T cell repertoires in COVID-19. The CDR3 sequence is 15 residues long. Trimming removed 0 bases from V and 6 bases from J; junction bases left unmatched: 5. Germline lookup yields CDR1 SGHRS and CDR2 YFSETQ. Data came from immunoSEQ multiplex PCR; TCRdb stores just in-frame clones and leaves some out. The sample lists 20,000 or so clones; approximately 90% were seen once. Participant ages covered about 18 to 89 years across around 22 US areas. The sequenced sample was PBMCs or T cells enriched from blood (not recorded which). The chain carries TRBV5-1 and TRBJ1-2, with 10 bases aligning to TRBD1. This clonotype was obtained from a woman in her 30s who had recovered from COVID-19. The CDR3 nucleotides read TGCGCCAGCAGCTTGGAAGGGACAGGGGTAGATGGCTACACCTTC. It codes for CASSLEGTGVDGYTF.